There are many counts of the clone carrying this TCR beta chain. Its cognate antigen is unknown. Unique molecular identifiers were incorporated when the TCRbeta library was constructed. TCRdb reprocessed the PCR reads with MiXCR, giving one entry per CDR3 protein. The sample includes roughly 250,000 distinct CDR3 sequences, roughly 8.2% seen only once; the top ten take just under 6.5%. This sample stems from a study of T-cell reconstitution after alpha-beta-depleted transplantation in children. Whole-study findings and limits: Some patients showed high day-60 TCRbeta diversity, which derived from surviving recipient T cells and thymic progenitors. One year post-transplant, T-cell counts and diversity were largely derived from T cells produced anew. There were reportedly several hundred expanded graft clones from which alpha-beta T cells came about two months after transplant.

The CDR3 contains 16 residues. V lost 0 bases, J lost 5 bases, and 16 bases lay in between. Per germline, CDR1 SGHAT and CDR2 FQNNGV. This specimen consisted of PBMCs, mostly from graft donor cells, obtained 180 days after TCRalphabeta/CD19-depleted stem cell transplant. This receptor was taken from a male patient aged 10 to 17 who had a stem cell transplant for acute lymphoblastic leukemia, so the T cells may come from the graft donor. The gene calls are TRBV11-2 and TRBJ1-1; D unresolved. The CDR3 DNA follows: TGTGCCAGCAGCTTAGATGGCGGGATGGGGAAGACTGAAGCTTTCTTT. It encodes CASSLDGGMGKTEAFF.